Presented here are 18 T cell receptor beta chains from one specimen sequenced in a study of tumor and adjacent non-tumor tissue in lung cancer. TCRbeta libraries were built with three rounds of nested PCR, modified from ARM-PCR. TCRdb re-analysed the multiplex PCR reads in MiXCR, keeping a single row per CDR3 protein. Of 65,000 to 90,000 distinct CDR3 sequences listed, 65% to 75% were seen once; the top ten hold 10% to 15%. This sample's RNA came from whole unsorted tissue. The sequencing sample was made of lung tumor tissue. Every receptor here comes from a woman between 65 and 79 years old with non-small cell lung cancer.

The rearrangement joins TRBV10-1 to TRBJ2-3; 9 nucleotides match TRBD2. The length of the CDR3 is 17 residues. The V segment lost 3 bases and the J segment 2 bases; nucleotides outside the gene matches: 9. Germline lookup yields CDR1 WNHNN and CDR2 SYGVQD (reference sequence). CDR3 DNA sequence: TGCGCCAGCAGTGACCGGGCTAGCGGGAATAACACAGATACGCAGTATTTT. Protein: CASSDRASGNNTDTQYF.

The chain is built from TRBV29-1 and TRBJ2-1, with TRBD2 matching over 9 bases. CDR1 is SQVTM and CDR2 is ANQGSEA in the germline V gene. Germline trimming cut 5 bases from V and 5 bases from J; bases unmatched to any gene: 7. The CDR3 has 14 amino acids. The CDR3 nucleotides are TGCAGCGTTCTCCTAGCGGGGAAAGACAATGAGCAGTTCTTC. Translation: CSVLLAGKDNEQFF.

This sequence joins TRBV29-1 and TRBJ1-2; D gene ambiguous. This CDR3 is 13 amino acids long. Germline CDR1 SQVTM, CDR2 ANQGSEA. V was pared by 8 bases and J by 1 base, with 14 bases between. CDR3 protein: CSTKGGFNYGYTF. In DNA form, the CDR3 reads TGCAGCACGAAGGGAGGTTTTAACTATGGCTACACCTTC. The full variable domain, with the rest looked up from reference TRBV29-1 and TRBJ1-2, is SAVISQKPSRDICQRGTSLTIQCQVDSQVTMMFWYRQQPGQSLTLIATANQGSEATYESGFVIDKFPISRPNLTFSTLTVSNMSPEDSSIYLCSTKGGFNYGYTFGSGTRLTVV.

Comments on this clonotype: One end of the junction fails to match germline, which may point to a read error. The CDR3 spells CASSYRGLAGGPTTDRQYF. The CDR3 DNA sequence: TGTGCCAGCAGTTATCGGGGACTAGCGGGAGGGCCAACCACAGATAGGCAGTATTTT. The rearrangement joins TRBV6-2 or TRBV6-3 to TRBJ2-3; 16 nucleotides match TRBD2. Germline-derived CDR1 and CDR2 are MNHEY and SVGEGT. The CDR3 contains 19 residues.

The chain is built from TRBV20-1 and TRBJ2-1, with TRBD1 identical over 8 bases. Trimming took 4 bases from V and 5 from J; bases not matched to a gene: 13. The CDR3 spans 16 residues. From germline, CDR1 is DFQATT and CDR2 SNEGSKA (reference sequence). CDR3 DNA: TGCAGTGCTATAGTCGGTTTCCAGGGGGCCGACAATGAGCAGTTCTTC. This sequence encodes CSAIVGFQGADNEQFF.

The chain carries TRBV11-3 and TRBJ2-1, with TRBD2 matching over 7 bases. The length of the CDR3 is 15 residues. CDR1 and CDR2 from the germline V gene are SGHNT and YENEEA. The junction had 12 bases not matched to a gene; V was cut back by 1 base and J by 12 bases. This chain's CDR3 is CASSLGLRDYGGQFF. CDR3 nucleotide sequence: TGTGCCAGCAGCTTAGGCCTCCGGGACTACGGTGGGCAGTTCTTC.

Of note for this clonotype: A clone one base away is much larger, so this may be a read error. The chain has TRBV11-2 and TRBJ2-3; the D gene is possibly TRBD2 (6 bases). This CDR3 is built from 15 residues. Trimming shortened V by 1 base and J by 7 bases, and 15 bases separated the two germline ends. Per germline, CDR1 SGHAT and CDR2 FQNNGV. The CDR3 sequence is CASSLVSGEAYTQYF. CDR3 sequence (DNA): TGTGCCAGCAGCTTAGTTTCGGGAGAGGCATATACGCAGTATTTT.

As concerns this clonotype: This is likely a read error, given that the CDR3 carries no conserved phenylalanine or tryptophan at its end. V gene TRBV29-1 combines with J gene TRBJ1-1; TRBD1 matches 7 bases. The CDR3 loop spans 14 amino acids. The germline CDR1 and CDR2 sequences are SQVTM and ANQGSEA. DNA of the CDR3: TGCAGTGCCCAAGGACGGACAGGGAACACTGAAGCTTTCCTT. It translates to CSAQGRTGNTEAFL.

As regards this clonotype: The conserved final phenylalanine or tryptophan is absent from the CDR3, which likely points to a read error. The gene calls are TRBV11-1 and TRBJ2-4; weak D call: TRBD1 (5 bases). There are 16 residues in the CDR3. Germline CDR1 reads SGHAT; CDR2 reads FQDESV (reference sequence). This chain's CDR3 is CDSSPSDRLAKNIQYL. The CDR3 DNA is TGTGACAGCAGCCCGAGCGACAGACTAGCCAAAAACATTCAGTACCTC.

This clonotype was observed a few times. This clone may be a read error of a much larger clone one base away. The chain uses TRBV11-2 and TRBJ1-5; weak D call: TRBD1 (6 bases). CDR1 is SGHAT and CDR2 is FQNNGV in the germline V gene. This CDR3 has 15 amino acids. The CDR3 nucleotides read TGTGTCAGCAGCTTAGATTGGGGGGCGGGTCAGCCCCAGCATTTT. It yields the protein CVSSLDWGAGQPQHF.

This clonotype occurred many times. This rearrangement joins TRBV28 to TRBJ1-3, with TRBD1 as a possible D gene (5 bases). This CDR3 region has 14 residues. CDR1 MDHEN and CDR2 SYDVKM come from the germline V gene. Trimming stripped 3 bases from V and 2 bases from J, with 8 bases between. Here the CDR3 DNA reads TGTGCCAGCAGTTTCCTCAGGGCTGGAAACACCATATATTTT. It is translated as CASSFLRAGNTIYF.

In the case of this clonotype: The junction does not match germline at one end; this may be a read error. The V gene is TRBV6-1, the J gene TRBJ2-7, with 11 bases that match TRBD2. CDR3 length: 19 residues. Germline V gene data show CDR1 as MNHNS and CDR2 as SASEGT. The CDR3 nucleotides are TGTGCCGGCAGTGATGTGTTCGTGACTAGCGGGGCTGGCACCTACGAGCAGTACTTC. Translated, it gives CAGSDVFVTSGAGTYEQYF.

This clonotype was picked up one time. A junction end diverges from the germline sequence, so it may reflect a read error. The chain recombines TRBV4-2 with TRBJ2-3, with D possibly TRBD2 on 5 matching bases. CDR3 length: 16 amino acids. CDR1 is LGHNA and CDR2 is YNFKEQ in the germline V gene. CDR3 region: CTSSRTGSSKTDTQYF. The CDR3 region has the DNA TGTACCAGCAGCCGTACGGGGAGTTCTAAGACAGATACGCAGTATTTT.

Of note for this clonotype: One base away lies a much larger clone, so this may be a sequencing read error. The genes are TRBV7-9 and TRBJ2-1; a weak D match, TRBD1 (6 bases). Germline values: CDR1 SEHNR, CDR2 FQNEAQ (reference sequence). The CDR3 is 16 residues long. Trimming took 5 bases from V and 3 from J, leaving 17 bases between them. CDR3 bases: TGTGCCAGCAGCCCATTGGGGACAAGGCGCTACAATGAGCAGTTCTTC. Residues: CASSPLGTRRYNEQFF.

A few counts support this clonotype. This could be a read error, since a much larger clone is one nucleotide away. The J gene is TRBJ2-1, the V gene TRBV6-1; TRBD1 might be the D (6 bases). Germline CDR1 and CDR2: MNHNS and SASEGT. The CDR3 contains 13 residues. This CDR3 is CVSSEQGVNEQFF. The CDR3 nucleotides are TGTGTCAGCAGTGAACAGGGCGTCAATGAGCAGTTCTTC.

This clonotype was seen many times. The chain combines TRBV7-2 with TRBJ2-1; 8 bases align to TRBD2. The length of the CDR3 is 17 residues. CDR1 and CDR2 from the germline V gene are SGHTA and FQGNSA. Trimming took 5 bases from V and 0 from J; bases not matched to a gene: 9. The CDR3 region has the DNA TGTGCCAGCAGCCGACAACTAGCGGTGAGCTCCTACAATGAGCAGTTCTTC. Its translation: CASSRQLAVSSYNEQFF. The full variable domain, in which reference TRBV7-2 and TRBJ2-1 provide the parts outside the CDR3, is GAGVSQSPSNKVTEKGKDVELRCDPISGHTALYWYRQSLGQGLEFLIYFQGNSAPDKSGLPSDRFSAERTGGSVSTLTIQRTQQEDSAVYLCASSRQLAVSSYNEQFFGPGTRLTVL.

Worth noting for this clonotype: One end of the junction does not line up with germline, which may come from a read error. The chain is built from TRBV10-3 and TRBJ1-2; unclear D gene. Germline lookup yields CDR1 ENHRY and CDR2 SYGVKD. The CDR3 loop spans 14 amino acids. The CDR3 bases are TGTGTCATCAGTGAGTCTGGGGTTCTAAGCGGCTACACCTTC. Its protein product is CVISESGVLSGYTF.

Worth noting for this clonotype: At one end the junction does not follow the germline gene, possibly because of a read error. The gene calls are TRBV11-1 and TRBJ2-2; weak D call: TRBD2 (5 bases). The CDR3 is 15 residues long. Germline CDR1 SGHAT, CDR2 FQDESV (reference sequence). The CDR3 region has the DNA TGTGCCTGCAGCTTAGAGAGCGGTTACACCGGGGAGATGTTTTTT. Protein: CACSLESGYTGEMFF.